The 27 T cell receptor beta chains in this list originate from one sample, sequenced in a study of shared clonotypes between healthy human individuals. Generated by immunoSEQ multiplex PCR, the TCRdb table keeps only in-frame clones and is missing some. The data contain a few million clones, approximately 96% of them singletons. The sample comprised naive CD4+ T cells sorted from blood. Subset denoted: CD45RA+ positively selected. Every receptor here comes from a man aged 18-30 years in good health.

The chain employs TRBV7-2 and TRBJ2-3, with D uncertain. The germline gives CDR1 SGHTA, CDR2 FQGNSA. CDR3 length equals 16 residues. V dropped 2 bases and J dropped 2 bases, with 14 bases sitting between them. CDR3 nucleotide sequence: TGTGCCAGCAGCTTACAACCTCAGCTTCCCACAGATACGCAGTATTTT. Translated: CASSLQPQLPTDTQYF.

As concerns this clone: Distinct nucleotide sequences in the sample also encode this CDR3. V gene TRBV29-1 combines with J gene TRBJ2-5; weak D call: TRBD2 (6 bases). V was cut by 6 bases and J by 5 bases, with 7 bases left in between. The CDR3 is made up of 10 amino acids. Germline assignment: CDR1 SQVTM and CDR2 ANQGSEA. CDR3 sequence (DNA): TGCAGCGTAGGAGGGGAGACCCAGTACTTC. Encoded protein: CSVGGETQYF.

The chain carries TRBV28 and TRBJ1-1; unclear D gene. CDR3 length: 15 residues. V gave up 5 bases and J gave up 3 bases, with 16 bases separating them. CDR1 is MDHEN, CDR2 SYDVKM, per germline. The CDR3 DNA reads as TGTGCCAGCAGTCCCTCGATGGGTGGTGACACTGAAGCTTTCTTT. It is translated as CASSPSMGGDTEAFF.

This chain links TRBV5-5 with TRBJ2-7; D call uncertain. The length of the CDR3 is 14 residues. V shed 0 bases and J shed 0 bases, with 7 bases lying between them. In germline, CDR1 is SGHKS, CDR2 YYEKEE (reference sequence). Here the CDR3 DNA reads TGTGCCAGCAGCTTGGATCCGAGCTCCTACGAGCAGTACTTC. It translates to CASSLDPSSYEQYF. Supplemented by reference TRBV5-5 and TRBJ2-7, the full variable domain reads DAGVTQSPTHLIKTRGQQVTLRCSPISGHKSVSWYQQVLGQGPQFIFQYYEKEERGRGNFPDRFSARQFPNYSSELNVNALLLGDSALYLCASSLDPSSYEQYFGPGTRLTVT.

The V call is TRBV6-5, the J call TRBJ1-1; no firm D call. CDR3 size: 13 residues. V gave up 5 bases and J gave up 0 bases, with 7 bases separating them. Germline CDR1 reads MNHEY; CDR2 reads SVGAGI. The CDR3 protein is CASSKDLNTEAFF. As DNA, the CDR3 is TGTGCCAGCAGTAAGGATCTGAACACTGAAGCTTTCTTT.

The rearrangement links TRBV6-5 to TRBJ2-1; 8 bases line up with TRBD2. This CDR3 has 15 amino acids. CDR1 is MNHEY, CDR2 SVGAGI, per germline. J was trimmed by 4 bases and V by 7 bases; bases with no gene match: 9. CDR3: CASKSGSRGYNEQFF. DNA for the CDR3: TGTGCCAGCAAGAGCGGGAGCCGAGGGTACAATGAGCAGTTCTTC.

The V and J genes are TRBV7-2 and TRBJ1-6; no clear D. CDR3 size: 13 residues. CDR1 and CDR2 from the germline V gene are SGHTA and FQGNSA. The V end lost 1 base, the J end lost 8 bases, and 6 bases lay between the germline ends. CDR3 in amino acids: CASSLVSDSPLHF. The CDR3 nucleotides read TGTGCCAGCAGCTTAGTTTCAGATTCACCCCTCCACTTT.

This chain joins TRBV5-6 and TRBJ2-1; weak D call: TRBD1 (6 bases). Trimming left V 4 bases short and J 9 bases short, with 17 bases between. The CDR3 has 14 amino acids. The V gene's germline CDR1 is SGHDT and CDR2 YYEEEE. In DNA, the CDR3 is TGTGCCAGCAGCGCCGACACAGGGTTTAGTGAGCAGTTCTTC. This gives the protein CASSADTGFSEQFF.

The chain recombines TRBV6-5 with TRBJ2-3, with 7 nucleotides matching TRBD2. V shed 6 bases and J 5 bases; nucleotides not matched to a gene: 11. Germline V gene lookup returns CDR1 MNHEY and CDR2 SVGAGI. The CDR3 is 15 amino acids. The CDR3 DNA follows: TGTGCCAGCAGACCGTTAGCGGGCGGGGGAGATACGCAGTATTTT. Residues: CASRPLAGGGDTQYF.

CDR3 bases: TGTGCCAGCCGGAGGGAGGGGATTACCGTAGATACGCAGTATTTT. Translated, it gives CASRREGITVDTQYF. J is TRBJ2-3 and V is TRBV6-1; 7 bases are a match to TRBD2. V was pared by 8 bases and J by 5 bases, with 13 bases of the junction left unmatched. The CDR3 runs 15 residues. Germline CDR1 and CDR2: MNHNS and SASEGT.

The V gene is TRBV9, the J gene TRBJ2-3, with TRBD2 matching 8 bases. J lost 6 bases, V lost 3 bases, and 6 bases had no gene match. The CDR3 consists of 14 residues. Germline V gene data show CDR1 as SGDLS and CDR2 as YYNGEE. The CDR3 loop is CASSASGGADTQYF. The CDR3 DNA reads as TGTGCCAGCAGCGCTTCCGGGGGGGCCGATACGCAGTATTTT.

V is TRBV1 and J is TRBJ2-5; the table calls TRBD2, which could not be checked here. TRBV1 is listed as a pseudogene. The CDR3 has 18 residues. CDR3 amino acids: CTSSQGVPTSGRPETQYF. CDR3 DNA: TGCACCAGCAGCCAGGGGGTCCCGACTAGCGGGAGGCCAGAGACCCAGTACTTC.

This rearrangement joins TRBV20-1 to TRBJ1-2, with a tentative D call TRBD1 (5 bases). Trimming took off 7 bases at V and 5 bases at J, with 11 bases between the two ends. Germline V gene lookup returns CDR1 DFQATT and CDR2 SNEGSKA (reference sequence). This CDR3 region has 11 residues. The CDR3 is CSEQAGYGYTF. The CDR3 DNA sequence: TGCAGTGAACAGGCGGGGTATGGCTACACCTTC.

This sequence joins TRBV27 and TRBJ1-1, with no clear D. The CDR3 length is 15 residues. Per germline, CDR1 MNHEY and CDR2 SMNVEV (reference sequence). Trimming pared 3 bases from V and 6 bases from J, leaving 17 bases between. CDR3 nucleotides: TGTGCCAGCAGTTTTTTGTCCGGGGTATCGTCTGAAGCTTTCTTT. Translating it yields CASSFLSGVSSEAFF.

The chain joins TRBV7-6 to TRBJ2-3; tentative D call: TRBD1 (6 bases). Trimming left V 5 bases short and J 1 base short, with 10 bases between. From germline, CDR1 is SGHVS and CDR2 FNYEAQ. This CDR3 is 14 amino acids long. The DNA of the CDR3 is TGTGCCAGCAGCGCACAGGGCCGCACAGATACGCAGTATTTT. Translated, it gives CASSAQGRTDTQYF.

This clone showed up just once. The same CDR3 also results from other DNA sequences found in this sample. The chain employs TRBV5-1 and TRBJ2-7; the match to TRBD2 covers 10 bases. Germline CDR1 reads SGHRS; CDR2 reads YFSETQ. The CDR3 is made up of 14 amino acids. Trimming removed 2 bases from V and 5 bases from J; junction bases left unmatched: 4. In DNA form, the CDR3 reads TGCGCCAGCAGCTTCACCGGGACTAGCGACGAGCAGTACTTC. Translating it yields CASSFTGTSDEQYF.

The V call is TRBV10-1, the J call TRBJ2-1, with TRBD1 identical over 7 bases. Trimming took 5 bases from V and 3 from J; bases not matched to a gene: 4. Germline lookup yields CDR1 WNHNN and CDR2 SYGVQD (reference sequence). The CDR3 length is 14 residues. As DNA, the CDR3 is TGCGCCAGCAGTCTAGACAGGGTCTACAATGAGCAGTTCTTC. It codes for CASSLDRVYNEQFF.

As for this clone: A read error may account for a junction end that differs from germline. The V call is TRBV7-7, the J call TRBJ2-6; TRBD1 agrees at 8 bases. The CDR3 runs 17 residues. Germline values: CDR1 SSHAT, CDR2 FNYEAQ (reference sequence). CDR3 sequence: CASSRGQDGSGANVLTF. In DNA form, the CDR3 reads TGTGCTAGCAGCAGGGGACAGGATGGCTCTGGGGCCAACGTCCTGACTTTC. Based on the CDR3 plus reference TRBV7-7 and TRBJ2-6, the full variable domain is GAGVSQSPRYKVTKRGQDVTLRCDPISSHATLYWYQQALGQGPEFLTYFNYEAQPDKSGLPSDRFSAERPEGSISTLTIQRTEQRDSAMYRCASSRGQDGSGANVLTFGAGSRLTVL.

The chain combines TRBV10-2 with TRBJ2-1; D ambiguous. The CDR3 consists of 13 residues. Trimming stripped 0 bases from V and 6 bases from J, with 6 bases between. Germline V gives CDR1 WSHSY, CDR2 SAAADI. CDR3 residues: CASSESAGNEQFF. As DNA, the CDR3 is TGCGCCAGCAGTGAGTCGGCAGGCAATGAGCAGTTCTTC.

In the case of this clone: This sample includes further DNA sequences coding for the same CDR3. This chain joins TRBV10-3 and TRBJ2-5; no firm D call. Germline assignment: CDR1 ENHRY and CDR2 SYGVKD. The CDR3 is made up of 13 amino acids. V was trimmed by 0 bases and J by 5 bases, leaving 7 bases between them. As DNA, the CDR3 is TGTGCCATCAGTGAGTCGGGAAGGGAGACCCAGTACTTC. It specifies CAISESGRETQYF.

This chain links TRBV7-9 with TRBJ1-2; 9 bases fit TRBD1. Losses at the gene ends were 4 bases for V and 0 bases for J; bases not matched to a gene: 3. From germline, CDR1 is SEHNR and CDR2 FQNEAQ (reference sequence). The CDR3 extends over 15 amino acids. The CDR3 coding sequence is TGTGCCAGCAGCTCCGGGACAGGGACTAACTATGGCTACACCTTC. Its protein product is CASSSGTGTNYGYTF. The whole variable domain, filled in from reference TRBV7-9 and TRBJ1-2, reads DTGVSQNPRHKITKRGQNVTFRCDPISEHNRLYWYRQTLGQGPEFLTYFQNEAQLEKSRLLSDRFSAERPKGSFSTLEIQRTEQGDSAMYLCASSSGTGTNYGYTFGSGTRLTVV.

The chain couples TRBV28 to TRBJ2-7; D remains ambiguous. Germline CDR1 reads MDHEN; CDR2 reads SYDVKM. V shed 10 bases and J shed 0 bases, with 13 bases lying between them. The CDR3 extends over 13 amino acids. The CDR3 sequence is CATTLDGSYEQYF. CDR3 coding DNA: TGTGCCACCACCCTGGACGGCTCCTACGAGCAGTACTTC.

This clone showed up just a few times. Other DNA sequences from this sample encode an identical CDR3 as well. CDR3 sequence reads: CASSEDTGELFF. In DNA, the CDR3 is TGTGCCAGCAGTGAAGACACCGGGGAGCTGTTTTTT. This chain connects TRBV2 to TRBJ2-2, with D hard to call. V was pared by 1 base and J by 3 bases, with 0 bases between. This CDR3 has 12 amino acids. Germline V gene data show CDR1 as SNHLY and CDR2 as FYNNEI.

The CDR3 DNA follows: TGTGCCTTCGGACAATCCCTCCTCTCTGGGGCCAACGTCCTGACTTTC. Protein sequence: CAFGQSLLSGANVLTF. The V gene is TRBV10-3, the J gene TRBJ2-6, with a weak D call TRBD1 (5 bases). The V end lost 11 bases, the J end lost 0 bases, and 17 bases lay between the germline ends. The length of the CDR3 is 16 residues. Germline CDR1 is ENHRY and CDR2 is SYGVKD.

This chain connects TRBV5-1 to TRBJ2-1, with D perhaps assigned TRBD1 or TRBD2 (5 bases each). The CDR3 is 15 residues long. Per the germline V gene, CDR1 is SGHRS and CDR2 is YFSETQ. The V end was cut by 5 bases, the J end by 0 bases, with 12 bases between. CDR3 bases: TGCGCCAGCAGATCAGAGGGGAGCTCCTACAATGAGCAGTTCTTC. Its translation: CASRSEGSSYNEQFF.

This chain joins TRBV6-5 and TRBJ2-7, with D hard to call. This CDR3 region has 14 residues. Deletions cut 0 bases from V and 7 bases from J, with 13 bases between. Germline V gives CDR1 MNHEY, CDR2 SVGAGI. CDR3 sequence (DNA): TGTGCCAGCAGTTACTCTTCCTCCTACGGAGAGCAGTACTTC. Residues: CASSYSSSYGEQYF.

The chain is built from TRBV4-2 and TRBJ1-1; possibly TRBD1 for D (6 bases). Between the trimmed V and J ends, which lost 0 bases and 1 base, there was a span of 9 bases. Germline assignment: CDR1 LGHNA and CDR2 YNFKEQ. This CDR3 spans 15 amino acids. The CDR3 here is CASSQEGRGNTEAFF. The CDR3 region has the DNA TGTGCCAGCAGCCAAGAGGGCAGGGGGAACACTGAAGCTTTCTTT.